The clone carrying this TCR beta chain was seen a handful of times. Its specificity is unknown. This entry is derived from a study of T cell responses to AZD1222 COVID-19 vaccine. Study findings and constraints: The donor group comprised mostly white British people and more females; the analysis possibly underestimated clonal diversity.

Repertoires were generated with immunoSEQ multiplex PCR, while TCRdb's copy carries only in-frame clones and drops some. The sample includes about 120,000 clones, about 79% of them seen just once. Source: peripheral blood, taken 28 days after the second AZD1222 dose. The clonotype originates from an adult who received the AZD1222 COVID-19 vaccine.

CDR3: CASRSREGKEAFF. As DNA, the CDR3 is TGCGCCAGCAGATCCAGGGAAGGGAAAGAAGCTTTCTTT. The chain couples TRBV10-1 to TRBJ1-1, with a possible D match to TRBD1 (5 bases). V gave up 6 bases and J gave up 8 bases, with 16 bases separating them. The germline V gene has CDR1 WNHNN and CDR2 SYGVQD (reference sequence). CDR3 size: 13 residues.